This TCR beta chain was recorded in a study of a mutant IDH1 vaccine in newly diagnosed glioma. Study-level background: Vaccination of patients was performed eight times, in weeks 1, 3, 5, 7, 11, 15, 19 and 23. Either 4-6 weeks after radiotherapy alone or alongside temozolomide, vaccination was begun. Pretreatment consisted of radiotherapy, temozolomide, or both, with most receiving both.

A note on this clone: Its antigen is unidentified.

V was clipped by 4 bases and J by 0 bases; unmatched bases: 1. This CDR3 spans 15 amino acids. CDR1 and CDR2 (germline): SNHLY, FYNNEI. The time point: week 23, last vaccination. Doses comprised 300 ug of mutant IDH1 20-mer peptide each, plus topical imiquimod. Donors had new WHO grade 3 or 4 IDH1-mutant, ATRX-lost astrocytomas. Produced via immunoSEQ multiplex PCR; TCRdb's table is partial and in-frame only. The repertoire holds approximately 60,000 clones, with over 70% as singletons. This clonotype was sampled from a man aged 40-50 years with glioma. The rearrangement uses TRBV2 and TRBJ2-3; 10 positions agree with TRBD2. Source: PBMCs, taken from a glioma patient whose treatment included an IDH1 peptide vaccine. CDR3 in DNA: TGTGCCAGCAGTGGACTAGCGGGTAGCACAGATACGCAGTATTTT. Translation: CASSGLAGSTDTQYF.